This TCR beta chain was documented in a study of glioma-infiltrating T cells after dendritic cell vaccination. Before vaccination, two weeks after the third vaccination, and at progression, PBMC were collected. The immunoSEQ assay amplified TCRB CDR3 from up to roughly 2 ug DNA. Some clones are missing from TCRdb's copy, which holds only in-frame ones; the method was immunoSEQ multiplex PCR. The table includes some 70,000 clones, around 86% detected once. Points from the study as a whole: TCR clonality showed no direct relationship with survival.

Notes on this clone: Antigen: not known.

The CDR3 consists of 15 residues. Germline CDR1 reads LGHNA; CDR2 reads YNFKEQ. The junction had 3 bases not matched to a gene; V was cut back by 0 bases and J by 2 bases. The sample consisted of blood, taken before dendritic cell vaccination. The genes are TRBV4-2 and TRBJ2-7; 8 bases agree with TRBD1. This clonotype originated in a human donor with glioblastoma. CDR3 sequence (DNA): TGTGCCAGCAGCCAAGAGGGGACAGGAGCCTACGAGCAGTACTTC. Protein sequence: CASSQEGTGAYEQYF.